The next 27 T cell receptor beta chains were all read from a single sample in a study of blood T cell repertoires in COVID-19. This table comes from immunoSEQ multiplex PCR, and its TCRdb copy is limited to in-frame clones, with some not included. The sample consists of about 15,000 clones, around 88% of them appearing once. Input material: peripheral blood. The source of these receptors is a human donor in a cohort sampled during active COVID-19.

The rearrangement joins TRBV27 to TRBJ2-5, with 7 bases identical to TRBD2. V lost 5 bases and J lost 4; bases outside the gene matches: 10. CDR1 is MNHEY, CDR2 SMNVEV, per germline (reference sequence). This CDR3 region has 15 residues. Written as DNA, the CDR3 is TGTGCCAGCAGTCTCTTCGGGACTATGGGAGAGACCCAGTACTTC. This sequence encodes CASSLFGTMGETQYF.

This clone was observed a single time. V and J are TRBV11-1 and TRBJ2-7; tentatively, D is TRBD2 (7 bases). The CDR3 loop spans 14 amino acids. V was clipped by 5 bases and J by 4 bases, with 15 bases between them. Germline CDR1 reads SGHAT; CDR2 reads FQDESV (reference sequence). CDR3 loop: CASSAGVRGYEQYF. The CDR3 coding sequence is TGTGCCAGCAGCGCGGGGGTCAGGGGTTACGAGCAGTACTTC.

This chain joins TRBV9 and TRBJ2-5; 7 positions agree with TRBD2. With 2 bases clipped from V and 1 base from J, the junction kept 2 bases outside the gene matches. CDR3 length equals 14 residues. Germline lookup yields CDR1 SGDLS and CDR2 YYNGEE. CDR3 nucleotides: TGTGCCAGCAGCGTCGGGACTACCCAAGAGACCCAGTACTTC. Translated, it gives CASSVGTTQETQYF.

V and J are TRBV5-1 and TRBJ2-3, with 10 bases lining up with TRBD2. Unmatched junction bases numbered 5, after V lost 6 bases and J lost 4 bases. There are 14 residues in the CDR3. Germline V CDR1 and CDR2: SGHRS, YFSETQ. The CDR3 loop is CASMLAGEADTQYF. As DNA, the CDR3 is TGCGCCAGCATGCTAGCGGGAGAGGCAGATACGCAGTATTTT.

The rearrangement links TRBV11-3 to TRBJ2-1; a weak D match, TRBD1 (6 bases). The CDR3 sequence is 15 residues long. The V end was cut by 0 bases, the J end by 7 bases, with 13 bases between. The germline CDR1 and CDR2 sequences are SGHNT and YENEEA. The CDR3 spells CASSLDRDTLNEQFF. The CDR3 nucleotides read TGTGCCAGCAGCTTAGATCGGGACACCTTAAATGAGCAGTTCTTC.

The chain recombines TRBV11-3 with TRBJ2-1, with D possibly matching TRBD1 (6 bases). The CDR3 contains 14 residues. Deletions cut 5 bases from V and 4 bases from J, with 12 bases between. Germline lookup yields CDR1 SGHNT and CDR2 YENEEA. This chain's CDR3 is CASSPRQDYNEQFF. In DNA form, the CDR3 reads TGTGCCAGCAGCCCCCGACAGGATTACAATGAGCAGTTCTTC.

This sequence joins TRBV3-1 (or the pseudogene TRBV3-2) and TRBJ2-5, with 10 bases matching TRBD2. The junction had 10 bases not matched to a gene; V was cut back by 4 bases and J by 5 bases. The length of the CDR3 is 16 residues. Germline CDR1 LGHDT, CDR2 YNNKEL (reference sequence). The CDR3 DNA reads TGTGCCAGCAGCCGAGGGAGCGGGAGGGCCCGGGAGACCCAGTACTTC. It specifies CASSRGSGRARETQYF.

J is TRBJ2-5 and V is TRBV29-1; a weak D match, TRBD1 (6 bases). The germline gives CDR1 SQVTM, CDR2 ANQGSEA. This CDR3 spans 11 amino acids. V lost 2 bases and J 14 bases, leaving 15 bases between the germline ends. In DNA, the CDR3 is TGCAGCGTTGAATCGGCGGACAGAAAATACTTC. Its translation: CSVESADRKYF. Based on the CDR3 plus reference TRBV29-1 and TRBJ2-5, the full variable domain is SAVISQKPSRDICQRGTSLTIQCQVDSQVTMMFWYRQQPGQSLTLIATANQGSEATYESGFVIDKFPISRPNLTFSTLTVSNMSPEDSSIYLCSVESADRKYFGPGTRLLVL.

V and J are TRBV5-1 and TRBJ2-1; 9 nucleotides agree with TRBD2. Germline loops: CDR1 SGHRS, CDR2 YFSETQ. This CDR3 contains 19 residues. The V and J ends lost 4 bases and 4 bases, in that order; junction bases with no gene match: 18. The CDR3 loop is CASSSQGGAGGGGYNEQFF. CDR3 DNA sequence: TGCGCCAGCAGCAGCCAGGGCGGAGCGGGAGGTGGAGGTTACAATGAGCAGTTCTTC. The full variable domain, with the rest looked up from reference TRBV5-1 and TRBJ2-1, is KAGVTQTPRYLIKTRGQQVTLSCSPISGHRSVSWYQQTPGQGLQFLFEYFSETQRNKGNFPGRFSGRQFSNSRSEMNVSTLELGDSALYLCASSSQGGAGGGGYNEQFFGPGTRLTVL.

The rearrangement links TRBV6-5 to TRBJ2-4; D ambiguous. Trimming removed 7 bases from V and 0 bases from J, with 7 bases in between. The CDR3 contains 13 residues. The germline V gene has CDR1 MNHEY and CDR2 SVGAGI. CDR3 sequence (DNA): TGTGCCAGCACGGAGCTAGCCAAAAACATTCAGTACTTC. Its protein product is CASTELAKNIQYF.

The chain couples TRBV28 to TRBJ2-4; no clear D gene. This CDR3 is 15 amino acids long. Deletions cut 2 bases from V and 0 bases from J, with 8 bases between. Germline loops: CDR1 MDHEN, CDR2 SYDVKM. CDR3 residues: CASSLNQAAKNIQYF. Here the CDR3 DNA reads TGTGCCAGCAGTTTAAACCAGGCAGCCAAAAACATTCAGTACTTC.

The genes are TRBV24-1 and TRBJ1-1; D possibly corresponds to TRBD1 (6 bases). The CDR3 loop spans 13 amino acids. Trimming shortened V by 3 bases and J by 4 bases, and 8 bases separated the two germline ends. From germline, CDR1 is KGHDR and CDR2 SFDVKD. The CDR3 region is CATSDGQLTEAFF. The CDR3 DNA reads TGTGCCACCAGTGATGGACAGCTCACTGAAGCTTTCTTT.

The DNA for the CDR3 is TGTGCTAGTGGTTTGCCCTGGGGCGGGAGGGCATCAGATACGCAGTATTTT. This gives the protein CASGLPWGGRASDTQYF. This rearrangement joins TRBV12-5 to TRBJ2-3; 9 positions match TRBD2. The CDR3 totals 17 residues. Germline CDR1 LGHNT, CDR2 FRNRAP. After removal of 2 bases from V and 4 bases from J, the junction contained 10 bases not matched to a gene.

This sequence joins TRBV5-6 and TRBJ1-1; weak D call: TRBD1 (5 bases). The V and J ends lost 0 bases and 7 bases respectively, with 16 bases between them. Germline CDR1 reads SGHDT; CDR2 reads YYEEEE. CDR3 length equals 15 residues. The CDR3 DNA is TGTGCCAGCAGCTTGGAAGGGGCCCACTCCCGTGAAGCTTTCTTT. Translation: CASSLEGAHSREAFF.

This chain joins TRBV6-6 and TRBJ2-2; D is perhaps TRBD2 (5 bases). CDR3 length: 13 amino acids. The germline V gene has CDR1 MNHNY and CDR2 SVGAGI (reference sequence). Trimming stripped 7 bases from V and 5 bases from J, with 11 bases between. For the CDR3, the DNA is TGTGCCAGCAAGGGAGTGCAGACCGGGGAGCTGTTTTTT. This encodes CASKGVQTGELFF.

This clone was observed a few times. The genes are TRBV2 and TRBJ2-2; no firm D call. The CDR3 contains 12 residues. V was clipped by 4 bases and J by 9 bases, with 9 bases between them. Germline CDR1 SNHLY, CDR2 FYNNEI. The CDR3 region is CASSGQVWELFF. The CDR3 DNA follows: TGTGCCAGCAGTGGGCAGGTTTGGGAGCTGTTTTTT.

V gene TRBV9 combines with J gene TRBJ2-7; 12 nucleotides match TRBD1. There are 17 residues in the CDR3. J was trimmed by 2 bases and V by 2 bases; bases with no gene match: 8. CDR1 and CDR2 (germline): SGDLS, YYNGEE. The CDR3 is CASSVAAGTGGTYEQYF. The DNA of the CDR3 is TGTGCCAGCAGCGTGGCTGCGGGGACAGGGGGCACCTACGAGCAGTACTTC.

V gene TRBV5-1 combines with J gene TRBJ2-1; D gene unclear. The CDR3 spans 13 residues. V dropped 0 bases and J dropped 7 bases, with 8 bases sitting between them. Germline V gene sequence: CDR1 SGHRS, CDR2 YFSETQ. The CDR3 nucleotides read TGCGCCAGCAGCTTGGGGAGTTCTAATGAGCAGTTCTTC. Protein sequence: CASSLGSSNEQFF. Full variable domain (remainder filled in from reference TRBV5-1 and TRBJ2-1): KAGVTQTPRYLIKTRGQQVTLSCSPISGHRSVSWYQQTPGQGLQFLFEYFSETQRNKGNFPGRFSGRQFSNSRSEMNVSTLELGDSALYLCASSLGSSNEQFFGPGTRLTVL.

The chain carries TRBV7-9 and TRBJ1-2; D unclear. The germline gives CDR1 SEHNR, CDR2 FQNEAQ (reference sequence). V lost 1 base to trimming and J lost 7 bases, with 13 bases between them. The CDR3 covers 14 residues. The chain's CDR3 is CASSLVLPLGGYTF. In DNA form, the CDR3 reads TGTGCCAGCAGCTTAGTACTCCCACTTGGTGGCTACACCTTC.

The chain combines TRBV28 with TRBJ1-6; 7 bases are shared with TRBD1. Germline CDR1 and CDR2: MDHEN and SYDVKM. The CDR3 sequence is 14 residues long. Unmatched junction bases numbered 5, after V lost 6 bases and J lost 6 bases. CDR3 protein: CASSRDSGNSPLHF. Written as DNA, the CDR3 is TGTGCCAGCAGCCGGGACAGCGGTAATTCACCCCTCCACTTT.

The rearrangement uses TRBV7-9 and TRBJ2-5; D ambiguous. The germline V gene has CDR1 SEHNR and CDR2 FQNEAQ (reference sequence). The CDR3 has 12 amino acids. Trimming pared 2 bases from V and 1 base from J, leaving 2 bases between. The CDR3 DNA follows: TGTGCCAGCAGCTTACTCCAAGAGACCCAGTACTTC. Translating gives CASSLLQETQYF. Drawing the rest from reference TRBV7-9 and TRBJ2-5, the complete variable domain is DTGVSQNPRHKITKRGQNVTFRCDPISEHNRLYWYRQTLGQGPEFLTYFQNEAQLEKSRLLSDRFSAERPKGSFSTLEIQRTEQGDSAMYLCASSLLQETQYFGPGTRLLVL.

This clone is a singleton in its sample. V usage is TRBV3-1 (or the pseudogene TRBV3-2) and J usage is TRBJ2-5; tentative D call: TRBD1 (5 bases). The CDR3 contains 14 residues. Germline V gene sequence: CDR1 LGHDT, CDR2 YNNKEL (reference sequence). The V end was cut by 4 bases, the J end by 3 bases, with 12 bases between. The CDR3 nucleotides are TGTGCCAGCAGCCCCTCAACAGGAAAAGAGACCCAGTACTTC. Residues: CASSPSTGKETQYF.

The J gene is TRBJ2-1, the V gene TRBV6-5, with 10 nucleotides matching TRBD2. CDR3 length: 15 amino acids. With V trimmed by 6 bases and J by 4 bases, 6 bases remained unmatched. The germline V gene encodes CDR1 MNHEY and CDR2 SVGAGI. The CDR3 sequence: CASSFERGGYNEQFF. The CDR3 nucleotides are TGTGCCAGCAGCTTTGAGCGGGGGGGTTACAATGAGCAGTTCTTC.

This clone appeared once. The rearrangement links TRBV7-9 to TRBJ1-2; D is unresolved. The germline gives CDR1 SEHNR, CDR2 FQNEAQ (reference sequence). V dropped 5 bases and J dropped 8 bases, with 12 bases sitting between them. The CDR3 extends over 12 amino acids. CDR3 in amino acids: CASSRITEGYTF. Here the CDR3 DNA reads TGTGCCAGCAGCCGTATTACTGAAGGCTACACCTTC.

V gene TRBV30 combines with J gene TRBJ2-1; D is perhaps TRBD2 (5 bases). The CDR3 consists of 15 residues. Trimming removed 1 base at V and 7 bases at J, with 17 bases between. Germline CDR1 and CDR2: GTSNPN and SVGIG (reference sequence). The CDR3 is CAWSGGSGIGNEQFF. The CDR3, as DNA: TGTGCCTGGAGTGGGGGTTCCGGGATAGGGAATGAGCAGTTCTTC.

V is TRBV5-4 and J is TRBJ2-4; the match to TRBD2 covers 12 bases. Losses at the gene ends were 3 bases for V and 3 bases for J; bases not matched to a gene: 7. The CDR3 sequence is 17 residues long. Germline lookup yields CDR1 SGHNT and CDR2 YYREEE (reference sequence). The chain's CDR3 is CASSSPGLAGRKNIQYF. The CDR3 DNA reads TGTGCCAGCAGCTCACCGGGACTAGCGGGCCGCAAAAACATTCAGTACTTC. The variable domain in full, completed from reference TRBV5-4 and TRBJ2-4, reads ETGVTQSPTHLIKTRGQQVTLRCSSQSGHNTVSWYQQALGQGPQFIFQYYREEENGRGNFPPRFSGLQFPNYSSELNVNALELDDSALYLCASSSPGLAGRKNIQYFGAGTRLSVL.

The CDR3 protein is CATSSSPGPRGTEAFF. CDR3 DNA: TGTGCCACCAGTTCAAGTCCTGGGCCTCGGGGCACTGAAGCTTTCTTT. The rearrangement uses TRBV24-1 and TRBJ1-1; D is ambiguous. The germline V and J ends were trimmed by 6 bases and 4 bases, with 20 bases remaining between them. Germline loops: CDR1 KGHDR, CDR2 SFDVKD. There are 16 residues in the CDR3.